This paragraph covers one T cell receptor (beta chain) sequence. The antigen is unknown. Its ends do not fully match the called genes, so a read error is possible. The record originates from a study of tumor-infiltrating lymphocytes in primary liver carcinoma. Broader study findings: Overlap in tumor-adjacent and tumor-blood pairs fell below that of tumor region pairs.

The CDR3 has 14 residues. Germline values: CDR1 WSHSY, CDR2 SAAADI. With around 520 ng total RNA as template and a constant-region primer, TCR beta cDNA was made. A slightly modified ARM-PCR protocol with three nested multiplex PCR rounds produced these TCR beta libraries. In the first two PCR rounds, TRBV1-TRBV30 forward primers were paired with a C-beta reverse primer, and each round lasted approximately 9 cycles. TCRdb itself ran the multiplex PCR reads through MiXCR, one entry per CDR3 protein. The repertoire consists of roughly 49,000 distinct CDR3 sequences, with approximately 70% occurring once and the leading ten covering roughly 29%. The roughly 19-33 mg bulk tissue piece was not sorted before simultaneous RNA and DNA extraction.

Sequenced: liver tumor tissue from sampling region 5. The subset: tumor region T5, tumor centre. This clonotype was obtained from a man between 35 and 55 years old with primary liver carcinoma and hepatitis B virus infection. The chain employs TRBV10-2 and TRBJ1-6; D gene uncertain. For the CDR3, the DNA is TGCGCGAGCAGTGAGTCAGGTTTTGAATCACCCCTCCACTTT. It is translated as CASSESGFESPLHF.